Presented here are 13 T cell receptor beta chains from one specimen sequenced in a study of T cell responses to AZD1222 COVID-19 vaccine. The table came from immunoSEQ multiplex PCR; TCRdb's copy has only in-frame clones and leaves some out. Counted here are fewer than 150,000 clones, 70% to 90% occurring once; the ten biggest clones make up roughly a sixth. The sequences come from peripheral blood, collected 28 days after the second AZD1222 dose. These receptors came from an adult who received the AZD1222 COVID-19 vaccine.

This clone was counted between two and nine times. The chain recombines TRBV28 with TRBJ1-1; D may be TRBD1 (5 bases). Germline-derived CDR1 and CDR2 are MDHEN and SYDVKM. The CDR3 is made up of 14 amino acids. V shed 2 bases and J shed 1 base, with 8 bases lying between them. CDR3 nucleotide sequence: TGTGCCAGCAGTTTAATTACAGGGAACACTGAAGCTTTCTTT. Translation: CASSLITGNTEAFF.

The chain employs TRBV28 and TRBJ2-1; the D gene is possibly TRBD2 (6 bases). Germline V gene data show CDR1 as MDHEN and CDR2 as SYDVKM. V gave up 6 bases and J gave up 6 bases, with 15 bases separating them. This CDR3 contains 14 residues. For the CDR3, the DNA is TGTGCCAGCAGCCTTGCCGGGACTTCCAATGAGCAGTTCTTC. Its protein is CASSLAGTSNEQFF. The full variable domain, in which reference TRBV28 and TRBJ2-1 provide the parts outside the CDR3, is DVKVTQSSRYLVKRTGEKVFLECVQDMDHENMFWYRQDPGLGLRLIYFSYDVKMKEKGDIPEGYSVSREKKERFSLILESASTNQTSMYLCASSLAGTSNEQFFGPGTRLTVL.

V gene TRBV28 combines with J gene TRBJ2-7, with 9 bases matching TRBD1. Germline CDR1 reads MDHEN; CDR2 reads SYDVKM. Trimming removed 1 base from V and 3 bases from J; junction bases left unmatched: 13. The CDR3 consists of 18 residues. CDR3 nucleotide sequence: TGTGCCAGCAGTTTATTCTCTTTACAATCGGGACAGGGCTACGAGCAGTACTTC. Amino acids: CASSLFSLQSGQGYEQYF.

V and J are TRBV6-2 or TRBV6-3 and TRBJ1-2; the D is unclear. Trimming removed 5 bases from V and 1 base from J, with 8 bases in between. The CDR3 runs to 13 residues. CDR1 MNHEY and CDR2 SVGEGT come from the germline V gene. The CDR3 DNA follows: TGTGCCAGCAGTGATCAGAGTAACTATGGCTACACCTTC. This encodes CASSDQSNYGYTF.

This clone is a singleton in its sample. CDR3 in amino acids: CASSEVGPGSYEQYF. The CDR3, as DNA: TGTGCCAGCAGTGAGGTGGGTCCGGGGTCCTACGAGCAGTACTTC. The chain couples TRBV2 to TRBJ2-7, with TRBD2 as a possible D gene (5 bases). The ends were cut back, 3 bases at V and 1 base at J, with 13 bases in the middle. Germline lookup yields CDR1 SNHLY and CDR2 FYNNEI. The CDR3 is 15 amino acids.

The rearrangement uses TRBV20-1 and TRBJ1-3; D gene ambiguous. From germline, CDR1 is DFQATT and CDR2 SNEGSKA (reference sequence). The CDR3 runs to 14 residues. V was clipped by 3 bases and J by 0 bases, with 9 bases between them. The CDR3 sequence is CSASRESSGNTIYF. The CDR3 DNA sequence: TGCAGTGCTAGTCGGGAGAGCTCTGGAAACACCATATATTTT.

This clone was counted only a few times. This chain joins TRBV19 and TRBJ2-5; 8 bases map to TRBD2. V lost 6 bases and J lost 5; bases outside the gene matches: 11. The CDR3 totals 15 residues. Germline lookup yields CDR1 LNHDA and CDR2 SQIVND (reference sequence). The DNA of the CDR3 is TGTGCCAGTAGCGATCCCGGGGGGGCCGGTGAGACCCAGTACTTC. Translation gives CASSDPGGAGETQYF.

The rearrangement joins TRBV7-9 to TRBJ1-2, with 7 nucleotides matching TRBD1. The CDR3 runs 14 residues. V was clipped by 4 bases and J by 5 bases; unmatched bases: 7. Germline CDR1 reads SEHNR; CDR2 reads FQNEAQ (reference sequence). In DNA, the CDR3 is TGTGCCAGCAGCTCGACAGGGTTTGGGTATGGCTACACCTTC. Amino acid sequence: CASSSTGFGYGYTF.

The chain uses TRBV7-2 and TRBJ2-7; D may be TRBD2 (6 bases). V was clipped by 5 bases and J by 6 bases, with 11 bases between them. Germline assignment: CDR1 SGHTA and CDR2 FQGNSA. The CDR3 has 12 residues. The CDR3 nucleotides are TGTGCCAGCAGCCCCCCCGGGGGCGAGCAGTACTTC. Its protein product is CASSPPGGEQYF.

The gene calls are TRBV5-1 and TRBJ1-5; D call uncertain. The germline CDR1 and CDR2 sequences are SGHRS and YFSETQ. Trimming removed 5 bases from V and 1 base from J, with 7 bases in between. The CDR3 sequence is 13 residues long. The CDR3 protein is CASRAGSNQPQHF. As DNA, the CDR3 is TGCGCCAGCAGGGCGGGGAGCAATCAGCCCCAGCATTTT.

The CDR3 sequence is CASSARGLSDFNYGYTF. The CDR3 region has the DNA TGTGCCAGCAGCGCCAGGGGTTTGAGCGATTTCAACTATGGCTACACCTTC. The V and J genes are TRBV9 and TRBJ1-2; D perhaps matches TRBD1 (6 bases). Trimming pared 3 bases from V and 2 bases from J, leaving 20 bases between. The CDR3 loop spans 17 amino acids. Germline CDR1 SGDLS, CDR2 YYNGEE.

This chain joins TRBV30 and TRBJ1-4; D is possibly TRBD1 (5 bases). V was trimmed by 2 bases and J by 0 bases, leaving 10 bases between them. Looked up from germline, CDR1 is GTSNPN and CDR2 is SVGIG (reference sequence). This CDR3 contains 15 residues. CDR3 residues: CAWSRDGATNEKLFF. The CDR3, as DNA: TGTGCCTGGAGTCGGGACGGTGCAACTAATGAAAAACTGTTTTTT. Combining the CDR3 with reference TRBV30 and TRBJ1-4 gives the whole variable domain SQTIHQWPATLVQPVGSPLSLECTVEGTSNPNLYWYRQAAGRGLQLLFYSVGIGQISSEVPQNLSASRPQDRQFILSSKKLLLSDSGFYLCAWSRDGATNEKLFFGSGTQLSVL.

The chain links TRBV19 to TRBJ1-2; D is undetermined. The CDR3 consists of 15 residues. V lost 3 bases and J lost 4, with 15 bases in between. Germline CDR1 LNHDA, CDR2 SQIVND (reference sequence). CDR3 DNA sequence: TGTGCCAGTAGTATCAGAGAGGACCGGAGCTATGGCTACACCTTC. Encoded protein: CASSIREDRSYGYTF.